Listed below are T cell receptor beta chains from one sample, sequenced in a study of T cell repertoires in cytomegalovirus infection. Each CDR3 protein is one row after TCRdb ran MiXCR on the reads. The table lists some 590,000 distinct CDR3 sequences, approximately 40% of them singletons. No antigen is known for these receptors. This sample comprised cultured PBMCs, obtained from culture after CMV antigen stimulation. The receptors stem from a human donor in good health (CMV status not recorded). Some clones in this sample may be carry-over from other donors' samples. Each CDR3 is given without its conserved first and last residue. Clone size appears in some rows only: once, few, many, or a class for an expanded clone.

v_gene | abundance | CDR3aa
TRBV7-8 | few | ASSSPPGTSTSYEQY
TRBV10-3 | . | AISESVGPGANVLT
TRBV6-2/TRBV6-3 | few | ASSSETSWTSGRPDTQY
TRBV11-2 | . | ASSRGGALKQY
TRBV12-3/TRBV12-4 | . | ASRRRTSGKETQY
TRBV15 | . | ATSSGDSYEQY
TRBV20-1 | . | SARDPNWETQY
TRBV7-6 | few | ASNDRTARPGELF
TRBV4-1 | few | ASSQVGGRSYEQY
TRBV7-2 | few | ASSLGGSGRAGDTQY
TRBV19 | . | ASSTWLSGDTQY
TRBV7-2 | many | ASQRAGGAYGYT
TRBV18 | . | ASSPEGHSPLH
TRBV10-3 | few | ATMPREATNYGYT
TRBV7-2 | many | ASSFATPGIDEQF
TRBV28 | . | ASTPGGRGRETQY
TRBV4-1 | . | ASSQGRSPRPSDEQF
TRBV19 | . | ASSIGTSDVNEQF
TRBV7-9 | . | ASSLHLMNTEAF
TRBV7-2 | few | ASSLGDREYQETQY
TRBV15 | . | ATSKNFLGQGAGNTIY
TRBV6-2/TRBV6-3 | . | ASQTLGVAGNTIY
TRBV12-3/TRBV12-4 | . | ASSWDRGRGQPQH
TRBV15 | . | ATSRRTGGAGTQY
TRBV12-3/TRBV12-4 | . | ASTEARGSGANVLT
TRBV7-2 | . | ASSPGLAGSSYEQY
TRBV7-2 | . | ASSSDWGFGYGYT
TRBV6-2/TRBV6-3 | . | ASSSTWDRNEAF
TRBV7-6 | . | ASSSNRGGELF
TRBV7-2 | . | ASSPTSPYEQY
TRBV19 | few | ASSNVRNHEQY
TRBV29-1 | . | SAVGTDQETQY
TRBV11-2 | few | ASSFPDVLGDTQY
TRBV7-2 | . | ASSLGDYGSPLH
TRBV20-1 | . | SARENPLYGYT
TRBV11-2 | . | ASSLPTSGLNTDTQY
TRBV7-8 | few | ASSPLGNTQETQY
TRBV29-1 | . | SVEDTDNEQF
TRBV7-9 | . | ASSLALREQY
TRBV27 | once | ASSRLETDTQY
TRBV25-1 | many | ASSAMNRGVEKLF
TRBV7-2 | few | ASSLYGSNQPQH
TRBV28 | . | ASGAGVGQPQH
TRBV4-1 | . | ASSQAFMGLLEQY
TRBV7-2 | . | ASSPSSGSVQEQY
TRBV4-1 | once | ASSLKSGGTDTQY
TRBV7-2 | many | ASSMTSGTGELF
TRBV5-4 | . | ASSLEAYRDAYNEQF
TRBV20-1 | few | SATLPGGGHEQY
TRBV12-3/TRBV12-4 | . | ASRKLAGYGTDTQY
TRBV7-2 | many | ASSWSQAEAF